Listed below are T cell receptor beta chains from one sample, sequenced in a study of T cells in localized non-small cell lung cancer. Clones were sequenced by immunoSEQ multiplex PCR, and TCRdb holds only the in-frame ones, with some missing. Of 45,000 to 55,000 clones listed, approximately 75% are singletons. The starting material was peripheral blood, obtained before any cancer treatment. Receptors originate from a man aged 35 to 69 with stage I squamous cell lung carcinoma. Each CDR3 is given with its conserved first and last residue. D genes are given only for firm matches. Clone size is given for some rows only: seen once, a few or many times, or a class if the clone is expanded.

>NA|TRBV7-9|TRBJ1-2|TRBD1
CASSPQGTSGYTF
TGTGCCAGCAGCCCACAGGGGACGAGTGGCTACACCTTC
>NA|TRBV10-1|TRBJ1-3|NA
CASSEPVTGSSGNTIYF
TGCGCCAGCAGTGAACCAGTGACAGGTTCCTCTGGAAACACCATATATTTT
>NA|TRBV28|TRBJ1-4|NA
CASSSGTTNEKLFF
TGTGCCAGCAGCTCCGGGACAACTAATGAAAAACTGTTTTTT
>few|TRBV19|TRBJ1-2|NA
CASSIRGRDFKGYTF
TGTGCCAGTAGTATTAGGGGCAGGGATTTTAAAGGCTACACCTTC
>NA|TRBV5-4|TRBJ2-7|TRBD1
CASSFQTGGSHEQYF
TGTGCCAGCAGCTTCCAGACAGGGGGCTCCCACGAGCAGTACTTC
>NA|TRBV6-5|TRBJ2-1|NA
CASSLSPGAFNEQFF
TGTGCCAGCAGTCTTAGCCCGGGGGCATTCAATGAGCAGTTCTTC
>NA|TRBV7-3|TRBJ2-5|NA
CASNPRRPYQETQYF
TGTGCCAGCAATCCAAGACGGCCGTACCAAGAGACCCAGTACTTC
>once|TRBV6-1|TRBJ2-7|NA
CATRGGSHYEQYF
TGTGCCACTAGGGGGGGGTCTCACTACGAGCAGTACTTC
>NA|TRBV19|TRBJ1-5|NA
CASRWDVPSNQPQHF
TGTGCCAGTAGATGGGACGTCCCAAGCAATCAGCCCCAGCATTTT
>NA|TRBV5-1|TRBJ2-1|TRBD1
CASSRDRYNEQFF
TGCGCCAGCAGCCGGGACAGGTACAATGAGCAGTTCTTC
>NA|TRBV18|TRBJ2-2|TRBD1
CASSPTGALNTGELFF
TGTGCCAGCTCACCGACAGGGGCTCTGAACACCGGGGAGCTGTTTTTT
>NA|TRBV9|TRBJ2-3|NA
CASSVAGTGDTQYF
TGTGCCAGCAGCGTAGCGGGGACGGGGGATACGCAGTATTTT
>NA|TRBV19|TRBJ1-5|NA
CASSIAGRNQPQHF
TGTGCCAGTAGTATAGCAGGTCGCAATCAGCCCCAGCATTTT
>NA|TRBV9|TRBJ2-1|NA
CASSEGSLSYNEQFF
TGTGCCAGCAGTGAGGGGTCCCTCTCGTACAATGAGCAGTTCTTC
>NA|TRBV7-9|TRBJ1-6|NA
CASSSTGEYSPLHF
TGTGCCAGCAGCTCAACAGGAGAGTATTCACCCCTCCACTTT
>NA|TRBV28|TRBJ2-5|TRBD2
CASSGSGGSRETQYF
TGTGCCAGCAGCGGGAGCGGGGGGAGCCGAGAGACCCAGTACTTC
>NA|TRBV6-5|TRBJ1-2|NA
CASSQGPSGYTF
TGTGCCAGCAGTCAGGGGCCATCGGGCTACACCTTC
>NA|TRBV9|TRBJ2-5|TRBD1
CASSQGVGTGETQYF
TGTGCCAGCAGCCAGGGGGTGGGAACAGGGGAGACCCAGTACTTC
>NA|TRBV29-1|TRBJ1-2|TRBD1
CSVADRGAYGYTF
TGCAGCGTGGCCGACAGGGGGGCCTATGGCTACACCTTC
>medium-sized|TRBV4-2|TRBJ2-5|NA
CASSQDLVSEETQYF
TGTGCCAGCAGCCAAGATCTTGTTTCAGAGGAGACCCAGTACTTC
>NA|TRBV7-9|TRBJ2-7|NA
CASSLYSYEQYF
TGTGCCAGCAGCTTGTACTCCTACGAGCAGTACTTC
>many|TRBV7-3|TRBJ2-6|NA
CASSLGQPSGANVLTF
TGTGCCAGCAGCTTAGGGCAGCCATCTGGGGCCAACGTCCTGACTTTC
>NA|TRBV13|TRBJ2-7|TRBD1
CASSPGQGIPYEQYF
TGTGCCAGCAGCCCAGGACAGGGTATCCCCTACGAGCAGTACTTC
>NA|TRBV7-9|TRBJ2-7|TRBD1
CASSFRQGSSYEQYF
TGTGCCAGCAGCTTTCGACAGGGGAGCTCCTACGAGCAGTACTTC
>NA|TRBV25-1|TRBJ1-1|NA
CASTPGLNTEAFF
TGTGCCAGCACGCCGGGCTTGAACACTGAAGCTTTCTTT